This entry lists 9 T cell receptor beta chains sequenced from one sample in a study of tumor and adjacent non-tumor tissue in lung cancer. No cell sorting was done before RNA was extracted from the tissue. Distant lung tissue was collected more than 3 cm away from the tumor edge. A modified ARM-PCR protocol with three rounds of nested PCR amplified TCRbeta. TCRdb re-called the multiplex PCR reads through MiXCR, storing one row per CDR3 protein. The sample lists 110,000 or so distinct CDR3 sequences, 60% to 70% occurring once. Sequenced input: distant non-tumor lung tissue. These TCRs come from a man in his fifties or sixties with non-small cell lung cancer.

Note on this clonotype: The germline gene is not matched at one end of the junction; a read error may be the cause. The V and J genes are TRBV29-1 and TRBJ2-1; no clear D gene. Germline V lookup: CDR1 SQVTM, CDR2 ANQGSEA. The CDR3 is made up of 14 amino acids. CDR3 coding DNA: TGCAGTGTTGTGGTTGGGCGGTACTACAATGAGCAGCTCTTC. Residues: CSVVVGRYYNEQLF.

This clonotype appeared a single time. Mismatch with germline at one junction end may stem from a read error. The chain combines TRBV7-8 with TRBJ2-1, with 8 positions matching TRBD2. Germline V gives CDR1 SGHVS, CDR2 FQNEAQ. This CDR3 comprises 16 residues. In DNA, the CDR3 is TGTGCCACCAGCCTAGAGGCGGGGGGCTTTTACAATGAGCAGCTCTTC. It codes for CATSLEAGGFYNEQLF.

There are a few counts of this clonotype. A single base separates this from a much larger clone, so it may be a read error. This rearrangement joins TRBV5-4 to TRBJ2-3; 11 bases are a match to TRBD2. This CDR3 comprises 14 residues. Germline V gene sequence: CDR1 SGHNT, CDR2 YYREEE (reference sequence). Written as DNA, the CDR3 is TGTGTCAGCTCGGGACTAGCGGTCACAGATACGCAGTATTTT. Amino acids: CVSSGLAVTDTQYF.

Concerning this clonotype itself: It may be a read error: a sequence one base away is much more abundant. V gene TRBV12-3 or TRBV12-4 combines with J gene TRBJ1-3, with D uncertain. V was clipped by 9 bases and J by 0 bases, with 12 bases between them. The CDR3 is made up of 14 amino acids. CDR3 nucleotides: TGTGCCAGGAGTCCAGGCTACTCTGGAAACACCATATATTTT. Residues: CARSPGYSGNTIYF.

This chain links TRBV29-1 with TRBJ1-1, with D uncertain. Germline V gene sequence: CDR1 SQVTM, CDR2 ANQGSEA. Trimming removed 4 bases at V and 0 bases at J, with 3 bases between. The CDR3 loop spans 11 amino acids. CDR3: CSVAVNTEAFF. The CDR3 nucleotides are TGCAGCGTTGCTGTGAACACTGAAGCTTTCTTT.

On this clonotype itself: This could be a read error, since a much larger clone is one nucleotide away. The CDR3 does not end in the conserved phenylalanine or tryptophan, so this is likely a read error. The chain combines TRBV29-1 with TRBJ2-7; D not resolved. Trimming pared 7 bases from V and 0 bases from J, leaving 4 bases between. The CDR3 runs to 10 residues. CDR1 and CDR2 from the germline V gene are SQVTM and ANQGSEA. The CDR3 DNA sequence: TGCAGCGGCCTCTCCTACGAGCAGTACCTC. It encodes CSGLSYEQYL.

This clonotype has a handful of counts. Mismatch with germline at one junction end may stem from a read error. The chain combines TRBV6-1 with TRBJ1-4, with a tentative D call TRBD1 (6 bases). This CDR3 is 19 amino acids long. Germline CDR1 is MNHNS and CDR2 is SASEGT. The CDR3 loop is CASSEGGGVVGARREKLLF. In DNA, the CDR3 is TGTGCCAGCAGTGAAGGGGGGGGCGTAGTAGGGGCCCGGAGGGAAAAACTGCTTTTT.

This clonotype was counted many times. The chain employs TRBV6-2 or TRBV6-3 and TRBJ1-2; D possibly corresponds to TRBD1 (5 bases). CDR1 MNHEY and CDR2 SVGEGT come from the germline V gene. V was cut by 2 bases and J by 5 bases, with 12 bases left in between. The CDR3 has 14 residues. In nucleotides, the CDR3 is TGTGCCAGCAGTTACGCTCCGGGACGGTATGGCTACACCTTC. Translating gives CASSYAPGRYGYTF.

The chain links TRBV7-6 to TRBJ2-3; unclear D gene. V lost 0 bases, J lost 4 bases, and 8 bases lay in between. Germline V gene lookup returns CDR1 SGHVS and CDR2 FNYEAQ. CDR3 length equals 14 residues. In nucleotides, the CDR3 is TGTGCCAGCAGCTTAGCGGAGCTTTCAGATACGCAGTATTTT. Encoded protein: CASSLAELSDTQYF.